The rows below give T cell receptor beta chains drawn from one sample of a study of blood T cell repertoires in COVID-19. Libraries were prepared by immunoSEQ multiplex PCR; TCRdb keeps only in-frame clonotypes and omits some of them. This sample has around 250,000 clones, with 84% found just once. The sequenced sample consisted of peripheral blood. The source of these receptors is a woman aged 40 to 50 who had recovered from COVID-19. CDR3s include the opening cysteine and the closing phenylalanine or tryptophan. A D gene is named only where the DNA matches it firmly. For some rows the clone size is stated as once, few or many, or as a class when expanded; others skip it.

TGTGCCAGTAGTAAGAGGACAGGGGCGCAAGAGACCCAGTACTTC,CASSKRTGAQETQYF,TRBD1,.,TRBJ2-5,TRBV19
TGTGCCAGCACCCGAGAACCTTTTAACTATGGCTACACCTTC,CASTREPFNYGYTF,.,.,TRBJ1-2,TRBV6-5
TGCGCCAGCACCTGGGGGACAGCGAACACCGGGGAGCTGTTTTTT,CASTWGTANTGELFF,TRBD1,.,TRBJ2-2,TRBV5-1
TGTGCCTGGAGTGTAACAGGGGACACTGAAGCTTTCTTT,CAWSVTGDTEAFF,TRBD1,.,TRBJ1-1,TRBV30
TGTGCCAGCAGCAGCGGGACGGGAACCTACGAGCAGTACTTC,CASSSGTGTYEQYF,TRBD2,.,TRBJ2-7,TRBV11-2
TGTGCCAGCAGTTACTTGGCCAGTTACGAGCAGTACTTC,CASSYLASYEQYF,.,.,TRBJ2-7,TRBV6-6
TGTGCCAGCAGCTTAGAGGGACAGGTAGCAGATACGCAGTATTTT,CASSLEGQVADTQYF,TRBD1,once,TRBJ2-3,TRBV11-2
TGTGCCAGCAGCCTCAGGGGTTCCGGGGAGCTGTTTTTT,CASSLRGSGELFF,.,.,TRBJ2-2,TRBV27
TGTGCCAGCAGCCATCAGGCTAGCGGGGGGCCGATAACTTCGTTCTTC,CASSHQASGGPITSFF,TRBD2,.,TRBJ2-1,TRBV4-2
TGTGCCAGCAGTTACTCCGGGGGGCAGGCCTACGAGCAGTACTTC,CASSYSGGQAYEQYF,.,.,TRBJ2-7,TRBV6-5
TGCGCCAGCAGCTTGGAGCAGGGGGCCTACAATGAGCAGTTCTTC,CASSLEQGAYNEQFF,TRBD1,.,TRBJ2-1,TRBV5-1